The rows below give T cell receptor beta chains drawn from one sample of a study of CD8+ T cells in alopecia areata. Assay: immunoSEQ multiplex PCR; the TCRdb copy retains only in-frame clones and omits some. The data show 200,000 to 250,000 clones, 50% to 75% seen once. This specimen consisted of CD4+ T cells sorted from blood, obtained at week 4, from a patient treated with tofacitinib. The source is a human donor with alopecia areata. The CDR3 runs from the conserved cysteine through the conserved F or W. Fields, in order: V gene, clone size, J gene, D gene, CDR3 DNA, CDR3 protein. A D gene is named only where the DNA matches it firmly. Not every row has a clone size; where given, it reads once, few, many or a size class.

v_gene: TRBV12-5
abundance: once
j_gene: TRBJ1-2
d_gene: TRBD1
CDR3nt: TGTGCTAGTGGTTTGAAGGGCGGACAGGGATTGGACTATGGCTACACCTTC
CDR3aa: CASGLKGGQGLDYGYTF

v_gene: TRBV2
abundance: NA
j_gene: TRBJ1-4
d_gene: NA
CDR3nt: TGTGCCAGCAGTGGGGGGGAGTATGAAAAACTGTTTTTT
CDR3aa: CASSGGEYEKLFF

v_gene: TRBV30
abundance: NA
j_gene: TRBJ1-5
d_gene: NA
CDR3nt: TGTGCCCTCAGTGGTGCAGGGAGTCAGCCCCAGCATTTT
CDR3aa: CALSGAGSQPQHF

v_gene: TRBV2
abundance: many
j_gene: TRBJ2-1
d_gene: NA
CDR3nt: TGTGCCAGCTCCAGGAGGGGGACTATGTTCGTCACTGAGCAGTTCTTC
CDR3aa: CASSRRGTMFVTEQFF

v_gene: TRBV9
abundance: NA
j_gene: TRBJ1-3
d_gene: NA
CDR3nt: TGTGCCAGCAGCACTCAAGATCCTGGAAACACCATATATTTT
CDR3aa: CASSTQDPGNTIYF

v_gene: TRBV7-2
abundance: NA
j_gene: TRBJ2-7
d_gene: NA
CDR3nt: TGTGCCAGCAGCCGCAGGGACTACGAGCAGTACTTC
CDR3aa: CASSRRDYEQYF

v_gene: TRBV10-3
abundance: NA
j_gene: TRBJ2-5
d_gene: NA
CDR3nt: TGTGCCATCAGTGAGACCCAAGAGACCCAGTACTTC
CDR3aa: CAISETQETQYF

v_gene: TRBV7-2
abundance: NA
j_gene: TRBJ2-7
d_gene: NA
CDR3nt: TGTGCCAGCAGCCTATCGGACGGAATATCCTACGAGCAGTACTTC
CDR3aa: CASSLSDGISYEQYF

v_gene: TRBV6-6
abundance: NA
j_gene: TRBJ2-1
d_gene: NA
CDR3nt: TGTGCCAGCAGTCCCGGGGCCGTTGAGCAGTTCTTC
CDR3aa: CASSPGAVEQFF

v_gene: TRBV7-2
abundance: NA
j_gene: TRBJ1-4
d_gene: NA
CDR3nt: TGTGCCAGCAGCCTAGCTGGGGAAAATGAAAAACTGTTTTTT
CDR3aa: CASSLAGENEKLFF

v_gene: TRBV9
abundance: NA
j_gene: TRBJ2-5
d_gene: NA
CDR3nt: TGTGCCAGCAGCGTTGCCCCGGGCAGACAAGAGACCCAGTACTTC
CDR3aa: CASSVAPGRQETQYF

v_gene: TRBV11-2
abundance: once
j_gene: TRBJ2-5
d_gene: NA
CDR3nt: TGTGCCAGCAGCTTAGGGGCAGTCAGGGGACAGACCCAGTACTTC
CDR3aa: CASSLGAVRGQTQYF

v_gene: TRBV6-5
abundance: NA
j_gene: TRBJ1-1
d_gene: NA
CDR3nt: TGTGCCAGCAGCCCCCGCACGGGGAACACTGAAGCTTTCTTT
CDR3aa: CASSPRTGNTEAFF

v_gene: TRBV25-1
abundance: NA
j_gene: TRBJ1-2
d_gene: NA
CDR3nt: TGTGCCAGCAGTGAGGGGTTCCGATATGGCTACACCTTC
CDR3aa: CASSEGFRYGYTF

v_gene: TRBV7-9
abundance: NA
j_gene: TRBJ2-7
d_gene: NA
CDR3nt: TGTGCCAGCAGCTCCGTTACCTACGAGCAGTACTTC
CDR3aa: CASSSVTYEQYF

v_gene: TRBV15
abundance: once
j_gene: TRBJ2-2
d_gene: TRBD2
CDR3nt: TGTGCCACCAGCAGAGTACGCGGGGGTACGAACACCGGGGAGCTGTTTTTT
CDR3aa: CATSRVRGGTNTGELFF

v_gene: TRBV5-1
abundance: few
j_gene: TRBJ2-7
d_gene: NA
CDR3nt: TGCGCCAGCAGCTTGGGGGGCAGGGAAATCGAGCAGTACTTC
CDR3aa: CASSLGGREIEQYF

v_gene: TRBV29-1
abundance: few
j_gene: TRBJ2-7
d_gene: NA
CDR3nt: TGCAGCGCTGAAAGGGGGGCCTACGAGCAGTACTTC
CDR3aa: CSAERGAYEQYF

v_gene: TRBV29-1
abundance: NA
j_gene: TRBJ1-2
d_gene: NA
CDR3nt: TGCAGCGTCGCAGAGGGGGGTGGGCAAAACTATGGCTACACCTTC
CDR3aa: CSVAEGGGQNYGYTF

v_gene: TRBV7-8
abundance: NA
j_gene: TRBJ1-1
d_gene: TRBD1
CDR3nt: TGTGCCAGCAGCCCCTGGGACAGCTCGAACACTGAAGCTTTCTTT
CDR3aa: CASSPWDSSNTEAFF

v_gene: TRBV19
abundance: NA
j_gene: TRBJ2-1
d_gene: TRBD2
CDR3nt: TGTGCCGTCCGGGGACTAGCGGGGGAAGGTGAGCAGTTCTTC
CDR3aa: CAVRGLAGEGEQFF

v_gene: TRBV4-2
abundance: few
j_gene: TRBJ2-4
d_gene: NA
CDR3nt: TGTGCCAGCAGCCCGCAAGTTCAATTTCTAGCCAAAAACATTCAGTACTTC
CDR3aa: CASSPQVQFLAKNIQYF

v_gene: TRBV2
abundance: NA
j_gene: TRBJ1-5
d_gene: NA
CDR3nt: TGTGCCAGCAGTGACAGGTTCGGCAATCAGCCCCAGCATTTT
CDR3aa: CASSDRFGNQPQHF

v_gene: TRBV30
abundance: NA
j_gene: TRBJ1-1
d_gene: TRBD1
CDR3nt: TGTGCCTGGAGCCGGCACAGGGGCACTGAAGCTTTCTTT
CDR3aa: CAWSRHRGTEAFF

v_gene: TRBV5-4
abundance: NA
j_gene: TRBJ2-4
d_gene: TRBD2
CDR3nt: TGTGCCAGCAGCTCCCAGCGGGGGGAGGACATTCAGTACTTC
CDR3aa: CASSSQRGEDIQYF

v_gene: TRBV20-1
abundance: few
j_gene: TRBJ1-2
d_gene: NA
CDR3nt: TGCAGTGCTAGCAGCCTCTATGGCTACACCTTC
CDR3aa: CSASSLYGYTF

v_gene: TRBV7-2
abundance: NA
j_gene: TRBJ1-6
d_gene: NA
CDR3nt: TGTGCCAGCAGCTTAAACGGGCCAGCCACCGGTTCACCCCTCCACTTT
CDR3aa: CASSLNGPATGSPLHF

v_gene: TRBV5-6
abundance: NA
j_gene: TRBJ2-5
d_gene: NA
CDR3nt: TGTGCCAGCAGCATAGGACAGGAGACCCAGTACTTC
CDR3aa: CASSIGQETQYF

v_gene: TRBV29-1
abundance: once
j_gene: TRBJ2-3
d_gene: TRBD2
CDR3nt: TGCAGCGTTGAGCTGGCGGGGGGGAGCACAGATACGCAGTATTTT
CDR3aa: CSVELAGGSTDTQYF